The entry below describes one T cell receptor (beta chain). Its antigen is still unknown. CDR3 size: 20 residues. Germline CDR1 is ENHRY and CDR2 is SYGVKD. The trim removed 5 bases at V and 2 bases at J, leaving 19 bases unmatched. This entry belongs to a study of T cell repertoires in cytomegalovirus infection. A single record per CDR3 protein comes from TCRdb applying MiXCR to the reads. The sample lists 830,000 or so distinct CDR3 sequences, 32% occurring once. Findings and limits, study-wide: The ex vivo response was dominated by HLA-C-restricted CMV-specific TCR beta clonotypes. Totalled public TCR beta family frequency picked out people who carried CMV plus the relevant HLA.

Specimen: cultured CD8+ T cells from PBMCs, collected from culture after CMV antigen stimulation. The V gene is TRBV10-3, the J gene TRBJ1-5; 9 bases agree with TRBD1. The receptor was derived from a human donor in good health (CMV status not recorded). Some clones in this sample may be carry-over from other donors' samples. This CDR3 is CAISKFRQGVSSDGNQPQHF. The CDR3 DNA follows: TGTGCCATCAGTAAGTTTCGACAGGGGGTTAGTTCTGACGGCAATCAGCCCCAGCATTTT.